The 19 T cell receptor beta chains presented below share a single source sample, sequenced in a study of blood T cell repertoires in COVID-19. Using immunoSEQ multiplex PCR, the repertoire was profiled, and TCRdb retains in-frame clones only, with some absent. This repertoire shows around 140,000 clones, over 80% found once; its top ten account for about 11%. The sequenced sample consisted of PBMCs or T cells enriched from blood (not recorded which). These receptors all stem from a man aged 55 to 70 who had recovered from COVID-19.

The rearrangement links TRBV9 to TRBJ2-2; TRBD1 aligns across 7 bases. The CDR3 runs to 16 residues. Germline CDR1 reads SGDLS; CDR2 reads YYNGEE. V trimming: 4 bases; J trimming: 4 bases; junction bases outside the gene matches: 10. CDR3 in DNA: TGTGCCAGCAGCTCTCTGGCCGGGACAGCCACCGGGGAGCTGTTTTTT. This translates into CASSSLAGTATGELFF.

The chain carries TRBV14 and TRBJ2-1; tentative D call: TRBD2 (6 bases). The CDR3 loop spans 16 amino acids. Trimming removed 2 bases at V and 13 bases at J, with 24 bases between. Germline values: CDR1 SGHDN, CDR2 FVKESK. Written as DNA, the CDR3 is TGTGCCAGCAGCCAATCCGTCCCAGGGCGGGCGGGGAATCAGTTCTTC. Its protein is CASSQSVPGRAGNQFF.

The V call is TRBV3-1 (or the pseudogene TRBV3-2), the J call TRBJ2-1; D is perhaps TRBD1 (5 bases). CDR3 size: 15 residues. Germline lookup yields CDR1 LGHDT and CDR2 YNNKEL (reference sequence). The ends were cut back, 5 bases at V and 7 bases at J, with 18 bases in the middle. CDR3 protein: CASSNQRGRVNEQFF. The DNA of the CDR3 is TGTGCCAGCAGCAACCAGCGAGGCAGGGTAAATGAGCAGTTCTTC.

The genes are TRBV10-2 and TRBJ2-5, with 10 bases identical to TRBD1. Germline CDR1 and CDR2: WSHSY and SAAADI. This CDR3 spans 16 amino acids. Trimming took 1 base from V and 4 from J; bases not matched to a gene: 6. The CDR3 coding sequence is TGCGCCAGCAGTGAGTGGGGACAGGGGTTTAGAGAGACCCAGTACTTC. As protein: CASSEWGQGFRETQYF.

The chain combines TRBV7-6 with TRBJ2-7, with D tentatively TRBD2 (5 bases). Germline lookup yields CDR1 SGHVS and CDR2 FNYEAQ. Trimming pared 5 bases from V and 6 bases from J, leaving 17 bases between. The CDR3 spans 14 residues. The CDR3 DNA reads as TGTGCCAGCAGCCCAAGGACCGGAGGCGGCGAGCAGTACTTC. This sequence encodes CASSPRTGGGEQYF.

The chain couples TRBV9 to TRBJ2-7; 8 bases align to TRBD2. The V gene's germline CDR1 is SGDLS and CDR2 YYNGEE. The CDR3 is 14 amino acids. Trimming took 1 base from V and 7 from J; bases not matched to a gene: 7. The CDR3 is CASSVRGGYVEQYF. CDR3 sequence (DNA): TGTGCCAGCAGCGTACGCGGGGGGTACGTAGAGCAGTACTTC.

The rearrangement joins TRBV24-1 to TRBJ2-1, with 7 bases lining up with TRBD1. V was clipped by 3 bases and J by 7 bases; unmatched bases: 5. CDR3 length: 14 residues. Germline-derived CDR1 and CDR2 are KGHDR and SFDVKD. The DNA for the CDR3 is TGTGCCACCAGTGATCCGACAGGGAGAAATGAGCAGTTCTTC. Amino acid sequence: CATSDPTGRNEQFF.

The V call is TRBV28, the J call TRBJ2-7; maybe TRBD2 (5 bases). The V gene's germline CDR1 is MDHEN and CDR2 SYDVKM. Trimming removed 7 bases at V and 2 bases at J, with 12 bases between. The CDR3 covers 13 residues. The CDR3 DNA follows: TGTGCCAGCACTAGAGCCGGGACCTACGAGCAGTACTTC. Encoded protein: CASTRAGTYEQYF.

This chain links TRBV5-5 with TRBJ1-2; no clear D gene. Germline V CDR1 and CDR2: SGHKS, YYEKEE (reference sequence). This CDR3 region has 14 residues. Trimming cost V 3 bases and J 4 bases, with 13 bases left between them. CDR3 coding DNA: TGTGCCAGCAGCTATACCCGAGTGAGCTATGGCTACACCTTC. It yields the protein CASSYTRVSYGYTF.

This chain joins TRBV11-2 and TRBJ1-5; D is possibly TRBD1 (6 bases). CDR1 is SGHAT and CDR2 is FQNNGV in the germline V gene. V gave up 5 bases and J gave up 9 bases, with 14 bases separating them. The CDR3 totals 13 residues. The CDR3 DNA follows: TGTGCCAGCAGCGAGGACAGTTTTTGGCCCCAGCATTTT. Its translation: CASSEDSFWPQHF.

The rearrangement joins TRBV9 to TRBJ2-2, with 9 bases matching TRBD1. Germline V gene lookup returns CDR1 SGDLS and CDR2 YYNGEE. There are 16 residues in the CDR3. V lost 0 bases and J lost 3; bases outside the gene matches: 3. CDR3 sequence reads: CASSVGGQGYTGELFF. The CDR3 nucleotides read TGTGCCAGCAGCGTAGGGGGACAGGGTTACACCGGGGAGCTGTTTTTT.

J is TRBJ2-2 and V is TRBV12-3 or TRBV12-4; a weak D match, TRBD1 (7 bases). The CDR3 length is 13 residues. V lost 10 bases, J lost 7 bases, and 16 bases lay in between. CDR3 nucleotides: TGTGCCACCAGGGGGAGGTGGGGCGGGGAGCTGTTTTTT. It is translated as CATRGRWGGELFF.

The chain uses TRBV11-2 and TRBJ2-1, with a weak D call TRBD1 (5 bases). The ends were cut back, 4 bases at V and 7 bases at J, with 11 bases in the middle. The CDR3 extends over 13 amino acids. Germline V gene data show CDR1 as SGHAT and CDR2 as FQNNGV. In nucleotides, the CDR3 is TGTGCCAGCAGCTCCAGACAGATTAATGAGCAGTTCTTC. Its protein product is CASSSRQINEQFF.

The chain combines TRBV5-6 with TRBJ1-6; D uncertain. The CDR3 loop spans 15 amino acids. Germline assignment: CDR1 SGHDT and CDR2 YYEEEE. Trimming shortened V by 0 bases and J by 7 bases, and 11 bases separated the two germline ends. The CDR3 DNA sequence: TGTGCCAGCAGCTTGGCTTTCCGGCGGAATTCACCCCTCCACTTT. Protein sequence: CASSLAFRRNSPLHF.

The V gene is TRBV29-1, the J gene TRBJ2-1; tentative D call: TRBD1 (5 bases). The CDR3 has 13 residues. Trimming left V 5 bases short and J 4 bases short, with 12 bases between. The germline gives CDR1 SQVTM, CDR2 ANQGSEA. Here the CDR3 reads CSVIPGRYNEQFF. CDR3 bases: TGCAGCGTTATACCAGGGCGGTACAATGAGCAGTTCTTC.

CDR3 in DNA: TGTGCCAGCAGACTGTTGGACAGGGGCCACGAGCAGTACTTC. This translates into CASRLLDRGHEQYF. The rearrangement joins TRBV6-5 to TRBJ2-7; TRBD1 aligns across 9 bases. With 6 bases clipped from V and 5 bases from J, the junction kept 8 bases outside the gene matches. The CDR3 totals 14 residues. CDR1 and CDR2 (germline): MNHEY, SVGAGI.

The genes are TRBV14 and TRBJ2-6; D uncertain. The germline V and J ends were trimmed by 6 bases and 2 bases, with 5 bases remaining between them. Per the germline V gene, CDR1 is SGHDN and CDR2 is FVKESK. CDR3 length equals 13 residues. CDR3 loop: CASSLAGANVLTF. The CDR3 DNA is TGTGCCAGCAGTTTAGCTGGGGCCAACGTCCTGACTTTC.

This clone was picked up one time. The J gene is TRBJ2-7, the V gene TRBV4-2; tentative D call: TRBD2 (5 bases). This CDR3 spans 13 amino acids. CDR1 is LGHNA, CDR2 YNFKEQ, per germline. With 4 bases removed from V and 0 bases from J, the gap between germline ends came to 7 bases. CDR3 DNA: TGTGCCAGCAGCCGGACTTCCTCCTACGAGCAGTACTTC. As protein: CASSRTSSYEQYF.

The rearrangement links TRBV7-2 to TRBJ2-5; no firm D call. Trimming removed 4 bases at V and 2 bases at J, with 2 bases between. The CDR3 contains 11 residues. The germline CDR1 and CDR2 sequences are SGHTA and FQGNSA. The CDR3 coding sequence is TGTGCCAGCAGCTCACAAGAGACCCAGTACTTC. This encodes CASSSQETQYF. Variable domain in full (rest from reference TRBV7-2 and TRBJ2-5): GAGVSQSPSNKVTEKGKDVELRCDPISGHTALYWYRQSLGQGLEFLIYFQGNSAPDKSGLPSDRFSAERTGGSVSTLTIQRTQQEDSAVYLCASSSQETQYFGPGTRLLVL.